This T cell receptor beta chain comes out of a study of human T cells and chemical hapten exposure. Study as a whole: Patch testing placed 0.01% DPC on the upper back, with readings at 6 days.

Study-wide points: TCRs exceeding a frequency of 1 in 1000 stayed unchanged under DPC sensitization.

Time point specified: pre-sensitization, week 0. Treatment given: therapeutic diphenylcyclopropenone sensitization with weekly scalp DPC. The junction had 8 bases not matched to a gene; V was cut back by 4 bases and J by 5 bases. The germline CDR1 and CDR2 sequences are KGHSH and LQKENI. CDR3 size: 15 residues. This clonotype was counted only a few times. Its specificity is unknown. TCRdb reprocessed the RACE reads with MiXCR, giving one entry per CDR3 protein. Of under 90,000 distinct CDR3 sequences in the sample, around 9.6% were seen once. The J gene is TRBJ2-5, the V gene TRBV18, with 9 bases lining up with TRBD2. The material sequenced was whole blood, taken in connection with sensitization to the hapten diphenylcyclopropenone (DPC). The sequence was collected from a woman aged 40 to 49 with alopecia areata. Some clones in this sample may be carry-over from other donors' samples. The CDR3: CASSQRGDGKETQYF. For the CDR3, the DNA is TGTGCCAGCTCACAGCGGGGGGACGGCAAGGAGACCCAGTACTTC. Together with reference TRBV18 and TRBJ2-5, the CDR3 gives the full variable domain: NAGVMQNPRHLVRRRGQEARLRCSPMKGHSHVYWYRQLPEEGLKFMVYLQKENIIDESGMPKERFSAEFPKEGPSILRIQQVVRGDSAAYFCASSQRGDGKETQYFGPGTRLLVL.